The entry that follows covers one T cell receptor (beta chain) sequence. This entry is derived from a study of monozygotic twins with inflammatory bowel disease. Whole blood, unsorted for T cells, was the source of total RNA. The CDR3 has 15 residues. Germline V gene sequence: CDR1 KGHSH, CDR2 LQKENI. There were about 3,500 ng of total RNA used for each TCR library. Template switching incorporated UMIs with a 6-nucleotide sample barcode. Reanalyzing the 5' RACE reads, TCRdb keeps one entry per CDR3 protein, without DNA. There are about 200,000 distinct CDR3 sequences in the sample, with 7.5% to 8% held by the top ten.

Sequencing used blood. The chain combines TRBV18 with TRBJ1-1; TCRdb's D call, TRBD1, is unchecked because there is no DNA. This sequence originates from a human donor with ulcerative colitis or Crohn's disease, or a healthy co-twin of an affected twin (not recorded which). CDR3 sequence: CASSTGTGVGTEAFF. The full variable domain, its missing parts supplied by reference TRBV18 and TRBJ1-1, is NAGVMQNPRHLVRRRGQEARLRCSPMKGHSHVYWYRQLPEEGLKFMVYLQKENIIDESGMPKERFSAEFPKEGPSILRIQQVVRGDSAAYFCASSTGTGVGTEAFFGQGTRLTVV.